The sequence of this T cell receptor beta chain was determined in a study of OX40 agonist ivuxolimab in advanced cancers. Study-level background: People in dose escalation had one of these cancers: hepatocellular carcinoma, melanoma, renal cell or head and neck cancer. Whole-study findings and limits: Partial responders at 0.1-3.0 mg/kg showed near-lowest clonal expansion. Relative to CD4+, CD8+ T cells held more expanded clones on average.

On this clone itself: The antigen is not known.

Generated by immunoSEQ multiplex PCR, the TCRdb table keeps only in-frame clones and is missing some. This table has 75,000 to 80,000 clones, approximately 95% appearing once. The clonotype comes from an adult with an advanced solid tumor such as melanoma, head and neck, liver or kidney cancer. The material sequenced was CD4+ or CD8+ T cells sorted from blood, taken in a trial of the OX40 agonist ivuxolimab.

The CDR3 loop reads CASSQLTSGSNYEQYF. CDR3 nucleotides: TGTGCCAGCAGCCAATTGACTAGCGGTTCGAACTACGAGCAGTACTTC. This chain links TRBV4-2 with TRBJ2-7; 9 bases are shared with TRBD2. With 2 bases clipped from V and 3 bases from J, the junction kept 8 bases outside the gene matches. This CDR3 comprises 16 residues. Germline CDR1 LGHNA, CDR2 YNFKEQ.